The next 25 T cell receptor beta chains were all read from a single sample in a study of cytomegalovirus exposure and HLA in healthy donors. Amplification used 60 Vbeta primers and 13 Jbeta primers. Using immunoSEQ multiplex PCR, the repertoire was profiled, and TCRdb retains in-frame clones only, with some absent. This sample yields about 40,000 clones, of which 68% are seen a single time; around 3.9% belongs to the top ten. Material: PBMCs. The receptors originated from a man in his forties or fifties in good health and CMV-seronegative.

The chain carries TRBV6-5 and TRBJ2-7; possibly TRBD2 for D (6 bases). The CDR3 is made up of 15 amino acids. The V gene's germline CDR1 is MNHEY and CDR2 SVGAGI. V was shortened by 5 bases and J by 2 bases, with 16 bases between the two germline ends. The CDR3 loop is CASSRGGDWTYEQYF. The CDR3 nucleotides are TGTGCCAGCAGTAGAGGCGGGGATTGGACCTACGAGCAGTACTTC.

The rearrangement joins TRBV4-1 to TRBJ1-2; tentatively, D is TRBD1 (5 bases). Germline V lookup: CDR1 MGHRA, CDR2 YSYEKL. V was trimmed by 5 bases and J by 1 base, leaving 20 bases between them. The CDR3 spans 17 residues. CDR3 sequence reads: CASSRVVRTKDNYGYTF. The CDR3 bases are TGCGCCAGCAGCAGAGTGGTGCGGACAAAAGATAACTATGGCTACACCTTC.

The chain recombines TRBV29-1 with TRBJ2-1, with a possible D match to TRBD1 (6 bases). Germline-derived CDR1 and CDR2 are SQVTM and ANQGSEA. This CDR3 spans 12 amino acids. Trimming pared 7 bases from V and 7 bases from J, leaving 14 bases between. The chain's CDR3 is CSGGHGDNEQFF. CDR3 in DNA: TGCAGCGGGGGACACGGGGATAATGAGCAGTTCTTC.

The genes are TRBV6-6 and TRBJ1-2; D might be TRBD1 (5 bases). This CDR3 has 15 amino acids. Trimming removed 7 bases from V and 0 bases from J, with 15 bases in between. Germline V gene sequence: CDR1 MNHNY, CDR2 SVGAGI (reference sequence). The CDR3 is CASTQSRQPNYGYTF. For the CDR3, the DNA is TGTGCCAGCACCCAAAGTAGACAGCCTAACTATGGCTACACCTTC.

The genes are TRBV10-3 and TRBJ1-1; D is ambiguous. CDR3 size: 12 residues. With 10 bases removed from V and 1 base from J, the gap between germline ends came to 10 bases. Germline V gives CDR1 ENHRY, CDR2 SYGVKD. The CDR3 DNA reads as TGTGCCACCAAAACCGGGAACACTGAAGCTTTCTTT. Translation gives CATKTGNTEAFF.

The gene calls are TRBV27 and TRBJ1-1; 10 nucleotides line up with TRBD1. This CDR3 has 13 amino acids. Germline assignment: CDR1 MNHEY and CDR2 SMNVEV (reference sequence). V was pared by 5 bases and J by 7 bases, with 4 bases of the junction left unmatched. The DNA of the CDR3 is TGTGCCAGCAGTAGACAGGGGGCAAATGAAGCTTTCTTT. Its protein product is CASSRQGANEAFF.

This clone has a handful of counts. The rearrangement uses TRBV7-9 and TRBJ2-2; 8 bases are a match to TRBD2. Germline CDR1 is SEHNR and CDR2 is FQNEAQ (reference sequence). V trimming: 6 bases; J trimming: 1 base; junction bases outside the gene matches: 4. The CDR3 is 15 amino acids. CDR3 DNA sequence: TGTGCCAGCAGGAAGACTAGCGAGAACACCGGGGAGCTGTTTTTT. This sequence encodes CASRKTSENTGELFF. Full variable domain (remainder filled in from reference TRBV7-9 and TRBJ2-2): DTGVSQNPRHKITKRGQNVTFRCDPISEHNRLYWYRQTLGQGPEFLTYFQNEAQLEKSRLLSDRFSAERPKGSFSTLEIQRTEQGDSAMYLCASRKTSENTGELFFGEGSRLTVL.

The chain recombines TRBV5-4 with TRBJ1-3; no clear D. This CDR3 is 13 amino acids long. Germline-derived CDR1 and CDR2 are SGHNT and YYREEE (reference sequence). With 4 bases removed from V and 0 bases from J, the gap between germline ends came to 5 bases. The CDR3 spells CASSPNSGNTIYF. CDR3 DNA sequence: TGTGCCAGCAGCCCTAACTCTGGAAACACCATATATTTT.

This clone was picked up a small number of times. The CDR3 DNA is TGCAGCGTTGAAGTCGGGAGCAGAGTGGCTTTCTTT. It specifies CSVEVGSRVAFF. The V gene is TRBV29-1, the J gene TRBJ1-1; D is ambiguous. This CDR3 comprises 12 residues. CDR1 and CDR2 (germline): SQVTM, ANQGSEA. V lost 1 base and J 11 bases, leaving 14 bases between the germline ends.

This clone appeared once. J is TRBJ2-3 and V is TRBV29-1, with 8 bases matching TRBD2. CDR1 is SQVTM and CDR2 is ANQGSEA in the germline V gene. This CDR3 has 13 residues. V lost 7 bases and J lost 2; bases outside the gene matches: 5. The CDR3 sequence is CSESGGPTDTQYF. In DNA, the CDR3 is TGCAGCGAATCGGGGGGGCCCACAGATACGCAGTATTTT.

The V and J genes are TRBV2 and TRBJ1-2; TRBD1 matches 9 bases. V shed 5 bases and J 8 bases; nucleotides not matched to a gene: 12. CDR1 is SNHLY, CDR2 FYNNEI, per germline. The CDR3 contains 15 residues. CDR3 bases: TGTGCCAGCAGTCTGCAGACCGGGACAGGGAACGGCTACACCTTC. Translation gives CASSLQTGTGNGYTF. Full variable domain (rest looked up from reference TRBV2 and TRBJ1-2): EPEVTQTPSHQVTQMGQEVILRCVPISNHLYFYWYRQILGQKVEFLVSFYNNEISEKSEIFDDQFSVERPDGSNFTLKIRSTKLEDSAMYFCASSLQTGTGNGYTFGSGTRLTVV.

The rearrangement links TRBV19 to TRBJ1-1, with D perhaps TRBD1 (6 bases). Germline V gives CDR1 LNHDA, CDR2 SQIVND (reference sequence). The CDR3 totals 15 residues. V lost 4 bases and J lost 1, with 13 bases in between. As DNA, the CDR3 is TGTGCCAGTAGTACCCGGACAGCACGGAACACTGAAGCTTTCTTT. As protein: CASSTRTARNTEAFF.

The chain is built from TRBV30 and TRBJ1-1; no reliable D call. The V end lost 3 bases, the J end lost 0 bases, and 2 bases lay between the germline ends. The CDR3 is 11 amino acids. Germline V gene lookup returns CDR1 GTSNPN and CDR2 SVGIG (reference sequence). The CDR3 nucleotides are TGTGCCTGGAGCATGAACACTGAAGCTTTCTTT. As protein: CAWSMNTEAFF.

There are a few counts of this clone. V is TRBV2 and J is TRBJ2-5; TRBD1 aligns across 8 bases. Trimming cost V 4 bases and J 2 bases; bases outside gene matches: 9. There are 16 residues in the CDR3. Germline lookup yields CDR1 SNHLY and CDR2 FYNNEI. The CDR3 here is CASSADRESGQETQYF. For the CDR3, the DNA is TGTGCCAGCAGTGCGGACAGGGAGTCGGGACAAGAGACCCAGTACTTC.

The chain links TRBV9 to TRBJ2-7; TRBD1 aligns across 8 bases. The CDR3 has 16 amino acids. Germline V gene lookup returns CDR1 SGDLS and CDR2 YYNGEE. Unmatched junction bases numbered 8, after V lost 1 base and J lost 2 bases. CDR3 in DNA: TGTGCCAGCAGCGTACCCTTGACAGGGGCCACCTACGAGCAGTACTTC. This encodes CASSVPLTGATYEQYF.

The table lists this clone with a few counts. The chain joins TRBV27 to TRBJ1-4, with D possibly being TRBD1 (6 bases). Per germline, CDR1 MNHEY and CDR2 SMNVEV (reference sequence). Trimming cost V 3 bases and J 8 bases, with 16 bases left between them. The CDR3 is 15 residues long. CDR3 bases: TGTGCCAGCAGTTTCCTCGCAGGGGAGCGGGAAAAACTGTTTTTT. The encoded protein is CASSFLAGEREKLFF. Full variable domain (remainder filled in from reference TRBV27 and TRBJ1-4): EAQVTQNPRYLITVTGKKLTVTCSQNMNHEYMSWYRQDPGLGLRQIYYSMNVEVTDKGDVPEGYKVSRKEKRNFPLILESPSPNQTSLYFCASSFLAGEREKLFFGSGTQLSVL.

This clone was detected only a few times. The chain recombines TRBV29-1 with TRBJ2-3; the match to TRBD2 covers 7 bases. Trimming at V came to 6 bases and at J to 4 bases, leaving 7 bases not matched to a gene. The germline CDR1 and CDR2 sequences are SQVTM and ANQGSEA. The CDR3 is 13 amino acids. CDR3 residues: CSVRPGGPDTQYF. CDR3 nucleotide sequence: TGCAGCGTGAGACCGGGAGGCCCAGATACGCAGTATTTT.

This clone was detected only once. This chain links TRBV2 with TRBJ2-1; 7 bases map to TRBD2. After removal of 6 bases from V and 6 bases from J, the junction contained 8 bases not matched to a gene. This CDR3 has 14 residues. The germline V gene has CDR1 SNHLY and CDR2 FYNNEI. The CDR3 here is CASRDRGVRNEQFF. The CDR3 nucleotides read TGTGCCAGCAGAGACCGGGGGGTGCGCAATGAGCAGTTCTTC. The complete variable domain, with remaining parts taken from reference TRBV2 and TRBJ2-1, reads EPEVTQTPSHQVTQMGQEVILRCVPISNHLYFYWYRQILGQKVEFLVSFYNNEISEKSEIFDDQFSVERPDGSNFTLKIRSTKLEDSAMYFCASRDRGVRNEQFFGPGTRLTVL.

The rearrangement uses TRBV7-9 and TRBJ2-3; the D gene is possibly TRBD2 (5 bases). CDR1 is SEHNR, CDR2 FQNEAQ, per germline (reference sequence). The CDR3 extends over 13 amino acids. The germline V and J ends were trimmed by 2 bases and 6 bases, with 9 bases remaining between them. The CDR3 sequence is CASSLLEGDTQYF. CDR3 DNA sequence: TGTGCCAGCAGCTTACTAGAGGGCGATACGCAGTATTTT.

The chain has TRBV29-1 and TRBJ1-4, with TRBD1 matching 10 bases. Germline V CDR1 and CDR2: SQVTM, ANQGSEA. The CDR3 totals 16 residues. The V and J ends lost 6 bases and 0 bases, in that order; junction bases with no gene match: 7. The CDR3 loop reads CSVSGTGDSTNEKLFF. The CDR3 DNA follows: TGCAGCGTATCCGGGACAGGGGACTCAACTAATGAAAAACTGTTTTTT.

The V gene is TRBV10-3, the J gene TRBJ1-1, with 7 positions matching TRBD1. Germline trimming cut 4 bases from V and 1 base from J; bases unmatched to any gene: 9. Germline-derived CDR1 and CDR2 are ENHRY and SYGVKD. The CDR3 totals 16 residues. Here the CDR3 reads CAISGDRGGQNTEAFF. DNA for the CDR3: TGTGCCATCAGTGGGGACAGAGGGGGTCAGAACACTGAAGCTTTCTTT.

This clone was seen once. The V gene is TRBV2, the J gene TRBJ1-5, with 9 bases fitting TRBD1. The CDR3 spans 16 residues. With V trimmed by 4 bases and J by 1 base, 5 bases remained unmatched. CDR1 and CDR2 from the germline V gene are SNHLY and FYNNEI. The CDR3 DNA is TGTGCCAGCAGTGGACAGGGGGTCTGGAGCAATCAGCCCCAGCATTTT. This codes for CASSGQGVWSNQPQHF.

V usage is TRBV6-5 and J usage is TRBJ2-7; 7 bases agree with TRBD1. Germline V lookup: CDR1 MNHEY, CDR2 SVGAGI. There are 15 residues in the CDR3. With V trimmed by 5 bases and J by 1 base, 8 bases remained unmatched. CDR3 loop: CASSNTGTVSYEQYF. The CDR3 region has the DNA TGTGCCAGCAGTAACACCGGGACAGTTTCCTACGAGCAGTACTTC.

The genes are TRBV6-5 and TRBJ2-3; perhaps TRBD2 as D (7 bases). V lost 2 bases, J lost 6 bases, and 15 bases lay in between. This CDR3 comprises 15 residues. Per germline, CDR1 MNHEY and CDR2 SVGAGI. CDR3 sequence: CASSYGGGRWDTQYF. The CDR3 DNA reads TGTGCCAGCAGTTACGGGGGGGGGCGATGGGATACGCAGTATTTT.

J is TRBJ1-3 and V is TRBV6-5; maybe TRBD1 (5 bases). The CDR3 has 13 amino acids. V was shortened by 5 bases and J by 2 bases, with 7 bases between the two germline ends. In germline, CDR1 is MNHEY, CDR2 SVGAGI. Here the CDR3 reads CASSRGPGNTIYF. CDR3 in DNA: TGTGCCAGCAGTAGGGGTCCTGGAAACACCATATATTTT.